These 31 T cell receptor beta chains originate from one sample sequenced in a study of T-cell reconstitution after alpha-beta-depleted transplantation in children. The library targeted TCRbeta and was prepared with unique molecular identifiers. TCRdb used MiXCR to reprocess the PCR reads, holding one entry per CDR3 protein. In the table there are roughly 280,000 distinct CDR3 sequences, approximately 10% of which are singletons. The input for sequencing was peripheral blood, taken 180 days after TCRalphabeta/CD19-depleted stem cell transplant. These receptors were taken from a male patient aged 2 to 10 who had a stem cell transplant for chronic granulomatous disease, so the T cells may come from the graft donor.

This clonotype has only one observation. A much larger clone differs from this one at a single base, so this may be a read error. CDR3 DNA sequence: TGTGCCACCAGCAGATCCCGCAGAGGACTAGCGGTCACCGGGGAGCTGTTGTTT. It yields the protein CATSRSRRGLAVTGELLF. J is TRBJ2-2 and V is TRBV15, with TRBD2 matching over 10 bases. The length of the CDR3 is 18 residues. Per germline, CDR1 LNHNV and CDR2 YYDKDF (reference sequence).

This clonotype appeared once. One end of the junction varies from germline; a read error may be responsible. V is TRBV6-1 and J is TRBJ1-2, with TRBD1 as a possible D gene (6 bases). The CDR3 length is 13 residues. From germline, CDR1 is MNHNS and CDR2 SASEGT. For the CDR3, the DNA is TGTGCCAACAGTCCTACAGGGAGCTATGGCTCCACCTTC. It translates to CANSPTGSYGSTF.

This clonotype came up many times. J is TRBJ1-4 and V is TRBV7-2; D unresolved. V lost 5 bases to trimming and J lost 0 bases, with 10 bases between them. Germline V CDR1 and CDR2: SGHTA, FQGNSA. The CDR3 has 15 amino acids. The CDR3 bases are TGTGCCAGCAGCGTGACTCTCTCAACTAATGAAAAACTGTTTTTT. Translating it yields CASSVTLSTNEKLFF.

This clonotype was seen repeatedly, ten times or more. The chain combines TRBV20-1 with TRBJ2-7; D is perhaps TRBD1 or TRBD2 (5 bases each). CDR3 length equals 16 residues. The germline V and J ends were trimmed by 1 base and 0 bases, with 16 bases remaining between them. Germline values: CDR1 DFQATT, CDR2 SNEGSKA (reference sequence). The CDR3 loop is CSARVSGRANSYEQYF. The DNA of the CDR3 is TGCAGTGCTAGAGTCTCGGGGCGGGCCAACTCCTACGAGCAGTACTTC.

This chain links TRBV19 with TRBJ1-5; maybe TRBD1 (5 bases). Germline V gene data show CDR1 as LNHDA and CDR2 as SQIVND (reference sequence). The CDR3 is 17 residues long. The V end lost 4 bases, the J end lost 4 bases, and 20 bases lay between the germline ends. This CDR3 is CASSNRDRVGSNQPQHF. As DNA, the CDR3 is TGTGCCAGTAGTAACCGGGACCGCGTTGGAAGTAATCAGCCCCAGCATTTT.

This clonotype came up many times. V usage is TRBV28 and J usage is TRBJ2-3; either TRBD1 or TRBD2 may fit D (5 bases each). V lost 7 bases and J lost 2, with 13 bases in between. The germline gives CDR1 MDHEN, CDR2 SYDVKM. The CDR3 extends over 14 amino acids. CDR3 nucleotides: TGTGCCAGCATCTGGGACCGAGACACAGATACGCAGTATTTT. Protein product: CASIWDRDTDTQYF.

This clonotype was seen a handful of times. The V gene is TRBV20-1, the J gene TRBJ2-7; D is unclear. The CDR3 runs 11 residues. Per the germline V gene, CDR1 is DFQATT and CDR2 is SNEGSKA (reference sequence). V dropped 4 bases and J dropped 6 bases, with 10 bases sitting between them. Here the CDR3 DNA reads TGCAGTGCTACCCCCAATGCCGAGCAGTACTTC. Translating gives CSATPNAEQYF.

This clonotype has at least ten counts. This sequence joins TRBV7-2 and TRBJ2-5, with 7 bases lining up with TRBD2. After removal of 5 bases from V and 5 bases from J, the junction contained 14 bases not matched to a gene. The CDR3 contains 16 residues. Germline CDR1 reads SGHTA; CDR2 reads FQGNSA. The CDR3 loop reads CASSPGSGFGGETQYF. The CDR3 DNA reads TGTGCCAGCAGCCCAGGGTCAGGGTTCGGGGGGGAGACCCAGTACTTC. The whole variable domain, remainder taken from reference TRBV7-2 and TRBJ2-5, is GAGVSQSPSNKVTEKGKDVELRCDPISGHTALYWYRQSLGQGLEFLIYFQGNSAPDKSGLPSDRFSAERTGGSVSTLTIQRTQQEDSAVYLCASSPGSGFGGETQYFGPGTRLLVL.

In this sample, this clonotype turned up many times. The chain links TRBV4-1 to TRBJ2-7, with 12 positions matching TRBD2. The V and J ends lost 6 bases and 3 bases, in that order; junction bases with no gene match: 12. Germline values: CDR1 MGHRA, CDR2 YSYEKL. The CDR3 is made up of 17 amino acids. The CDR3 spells CASSPYSTSGRLYEQYF. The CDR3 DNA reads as TGCGCCAGCAGTCCCTACTCGACTAGCGGGAGACTCTACGAGCAGTACTTC.

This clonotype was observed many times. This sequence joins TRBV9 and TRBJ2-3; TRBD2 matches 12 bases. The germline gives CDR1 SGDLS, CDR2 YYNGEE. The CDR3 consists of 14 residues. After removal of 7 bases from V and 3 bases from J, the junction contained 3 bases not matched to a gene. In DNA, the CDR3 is TGTGCCAGCTCTAGCGGGAGGGTTACAGATACGCAGTATTTT. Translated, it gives CASSSGRVTDTQYF.

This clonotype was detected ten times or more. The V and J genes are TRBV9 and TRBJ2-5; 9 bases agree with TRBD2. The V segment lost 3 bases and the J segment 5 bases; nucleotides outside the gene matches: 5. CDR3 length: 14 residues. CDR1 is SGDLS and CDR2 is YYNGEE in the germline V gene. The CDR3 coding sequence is TGTGCCAGCAGCGGCGGGGGGGCCGTTGAGACCCAGTACTTC. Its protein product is CASSGGGAVETQYF.

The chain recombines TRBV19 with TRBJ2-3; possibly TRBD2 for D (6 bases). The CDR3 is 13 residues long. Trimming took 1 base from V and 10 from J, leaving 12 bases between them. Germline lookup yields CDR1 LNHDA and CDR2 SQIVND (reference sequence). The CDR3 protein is CASSIGRGAPQYF. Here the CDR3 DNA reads TGTGCCAGTAGTATAGGGAGGGGAGCTCCGCAGTATTTT. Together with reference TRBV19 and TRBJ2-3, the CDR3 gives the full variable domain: DGGITQSPKYLFRKEGQNVTLSCEQNLNHDAMYWYRQDPGQGLRLIYYSQIVNDFQKGDIAEGYSVSREKKESFPLTVTSAQKNPTAFYLCASSIGRGAPQYFGPGTRLTVL.

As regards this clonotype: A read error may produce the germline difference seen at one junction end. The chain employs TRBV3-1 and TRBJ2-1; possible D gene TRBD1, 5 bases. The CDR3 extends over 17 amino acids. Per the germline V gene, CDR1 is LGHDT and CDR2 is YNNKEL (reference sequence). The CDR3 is CASTQERAGSQYNEQFF. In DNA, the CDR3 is TGTGCCAGCACCCAAGAAAGAGCAGGGTCCCAGTACAATGAGCAGTTCTTC.

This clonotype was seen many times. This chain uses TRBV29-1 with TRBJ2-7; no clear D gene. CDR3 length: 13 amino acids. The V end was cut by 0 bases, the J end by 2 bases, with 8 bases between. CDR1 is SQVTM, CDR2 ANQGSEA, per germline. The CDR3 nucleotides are TGCAGCGTTGAAGAGCACGGCACCTACGAGCAGTACTTC. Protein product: CSVEEHGTYEQYF.

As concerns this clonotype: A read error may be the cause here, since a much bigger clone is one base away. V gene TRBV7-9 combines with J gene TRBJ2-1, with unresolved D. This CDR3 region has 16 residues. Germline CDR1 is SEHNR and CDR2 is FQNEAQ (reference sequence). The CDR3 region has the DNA TGTCCCAGCAGCTCCCCTCGTGCTGCGTCTAGGGATGAGCAGTTCTTC. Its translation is CPSSSPRAASRDEQFF.

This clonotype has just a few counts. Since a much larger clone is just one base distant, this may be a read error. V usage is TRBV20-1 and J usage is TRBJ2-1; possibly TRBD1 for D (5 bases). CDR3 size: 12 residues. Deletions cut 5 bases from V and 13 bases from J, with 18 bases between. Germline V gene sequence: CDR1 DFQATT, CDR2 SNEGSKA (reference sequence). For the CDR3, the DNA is TGCAGTGCTCCTTGGGTAGGGGTAAACCAGTTCTTC. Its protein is CSAPWVGVNQFF.

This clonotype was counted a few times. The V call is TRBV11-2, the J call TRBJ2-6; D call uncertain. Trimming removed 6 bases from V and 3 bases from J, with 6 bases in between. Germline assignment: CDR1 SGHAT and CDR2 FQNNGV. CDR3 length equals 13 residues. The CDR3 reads CASSTSGANVLTF. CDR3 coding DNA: TGTGCCAGCAGTACCAGTGGGGCCAACGTCCTGACTTTC.

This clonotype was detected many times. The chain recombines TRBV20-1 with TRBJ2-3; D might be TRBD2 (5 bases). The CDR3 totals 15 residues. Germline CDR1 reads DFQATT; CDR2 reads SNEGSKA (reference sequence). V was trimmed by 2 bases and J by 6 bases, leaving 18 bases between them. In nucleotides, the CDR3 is TGCAGTGCTAGACCCCTAGCCCCCAACGTGGATACGCAGTATTTT. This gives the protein CSARPLAPNVDTQYF.

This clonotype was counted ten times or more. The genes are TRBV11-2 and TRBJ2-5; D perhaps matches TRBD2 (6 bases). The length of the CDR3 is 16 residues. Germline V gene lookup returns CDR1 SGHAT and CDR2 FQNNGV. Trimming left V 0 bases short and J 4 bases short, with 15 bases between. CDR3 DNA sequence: TGTGCCAGCAGCTTAGAGTCTGGGGGGAGGAGAGAGACCCAGTACTTC. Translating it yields CASSLESGGRRETQYF.

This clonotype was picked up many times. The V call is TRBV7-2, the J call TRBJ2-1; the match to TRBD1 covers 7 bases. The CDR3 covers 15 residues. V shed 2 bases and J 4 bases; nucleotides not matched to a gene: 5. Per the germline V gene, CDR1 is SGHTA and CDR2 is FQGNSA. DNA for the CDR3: TGTGCCAGCAGCTTAATAGGGGGCCGTTACAATGAGCAGTTCTTC. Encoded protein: CASSLIGGRYNEQFF.

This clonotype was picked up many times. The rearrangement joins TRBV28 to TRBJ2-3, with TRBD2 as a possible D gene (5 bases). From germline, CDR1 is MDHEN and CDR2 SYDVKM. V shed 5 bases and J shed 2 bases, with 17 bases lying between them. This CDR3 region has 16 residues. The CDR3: CASSPRLFLLTDTQYF. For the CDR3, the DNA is TGTGCCAGCAGTCCCAGACTATTCCTCCTCACAGATACGCAGTATTTT.

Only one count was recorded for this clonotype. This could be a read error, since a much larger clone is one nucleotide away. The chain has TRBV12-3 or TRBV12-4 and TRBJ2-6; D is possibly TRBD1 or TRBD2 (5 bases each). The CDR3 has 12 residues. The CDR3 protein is CASRFGANVPTF. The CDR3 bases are TGTGCCAGCAGGTTCGGGGCCAACGTCCCGACTTTC.

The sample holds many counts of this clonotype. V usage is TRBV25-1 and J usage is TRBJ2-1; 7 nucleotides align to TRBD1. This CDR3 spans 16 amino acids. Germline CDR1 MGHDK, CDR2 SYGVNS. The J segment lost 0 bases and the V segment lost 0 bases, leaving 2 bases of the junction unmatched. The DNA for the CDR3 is TGTGCCAGCAGTGAATATCGGGACAGCTCCTACAATGAGCAGTTCTTC. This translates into CASSEYRDSSYNEQFF.

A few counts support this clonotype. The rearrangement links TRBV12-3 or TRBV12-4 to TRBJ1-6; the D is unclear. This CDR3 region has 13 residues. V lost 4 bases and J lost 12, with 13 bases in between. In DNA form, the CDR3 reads TGTGCCAGCAGTTACCGGGCCCGGGGACCCCTCCACTTT. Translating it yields CASSYRARGPLHF.

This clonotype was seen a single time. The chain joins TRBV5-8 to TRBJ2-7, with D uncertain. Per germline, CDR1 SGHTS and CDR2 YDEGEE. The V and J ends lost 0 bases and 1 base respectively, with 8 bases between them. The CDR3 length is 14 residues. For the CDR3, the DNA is TGTGCCAGCAGCTTGGAAGGGTGGTCCTACGAGCAGTACTTC. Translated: CASSLEGWSYEQYF.

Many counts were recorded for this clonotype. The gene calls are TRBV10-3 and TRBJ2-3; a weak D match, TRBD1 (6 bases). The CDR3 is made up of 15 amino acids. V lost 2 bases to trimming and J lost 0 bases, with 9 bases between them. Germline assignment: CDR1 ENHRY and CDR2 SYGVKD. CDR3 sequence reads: CAISERGISTDTQYF. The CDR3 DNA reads TGTGCCATCAGTGAGAGGGGGATTAGCACAGATACGCAGTATTTT.

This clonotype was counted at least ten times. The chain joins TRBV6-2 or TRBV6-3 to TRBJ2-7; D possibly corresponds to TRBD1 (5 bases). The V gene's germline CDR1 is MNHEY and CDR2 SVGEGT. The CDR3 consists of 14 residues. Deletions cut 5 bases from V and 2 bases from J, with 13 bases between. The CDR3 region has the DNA TGTGCCAGCAGTGGGGCGGCCTGGACCTACGAGCAGTACTTC. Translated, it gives CASSGAAWTYEQYF.

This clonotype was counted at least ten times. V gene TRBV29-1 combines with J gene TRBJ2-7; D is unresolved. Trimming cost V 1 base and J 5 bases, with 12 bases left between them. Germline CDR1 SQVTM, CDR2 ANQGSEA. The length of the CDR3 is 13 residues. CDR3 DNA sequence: TGCAGCGTTGAAGCTGGGATGTCTGACGAGCAGTACTTC. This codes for CSVEAGMSDEQYF.

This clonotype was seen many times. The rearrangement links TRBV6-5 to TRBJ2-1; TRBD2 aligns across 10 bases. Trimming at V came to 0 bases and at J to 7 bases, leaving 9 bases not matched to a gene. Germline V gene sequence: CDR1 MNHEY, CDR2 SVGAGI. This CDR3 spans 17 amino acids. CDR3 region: CASSYSKLAGVLNEQFF. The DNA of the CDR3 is TGTGCCAGCAGTTACTCGAAGCTAGCGGGAGTGTTAAATGAGCAGTTCTTC.

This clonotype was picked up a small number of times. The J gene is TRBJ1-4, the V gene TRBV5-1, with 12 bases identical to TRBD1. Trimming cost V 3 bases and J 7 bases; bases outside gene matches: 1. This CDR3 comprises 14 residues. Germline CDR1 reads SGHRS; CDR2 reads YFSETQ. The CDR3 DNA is TGCGCCAGCAGCTGGGGACAGGGGGCTGAAAAACTGTTTTTT. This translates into CASSWGQGAEKLFF.

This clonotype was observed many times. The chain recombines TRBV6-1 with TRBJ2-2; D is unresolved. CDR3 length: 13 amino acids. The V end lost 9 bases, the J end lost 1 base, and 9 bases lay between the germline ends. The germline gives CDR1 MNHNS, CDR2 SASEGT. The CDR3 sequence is CASPDENTGELFF. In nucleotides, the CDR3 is TGTGCCAGTCCGGACGAGAACACCGGGGAGCTGTTTTTT.